This T cell receptor beta chain appears in the sequencing data of a study of T cells after yellow fever vaccination. Study results and caveats: Reappearance after the booster was observed for most primary-vaccination clones (about 96% CD4, just over 85% CD8). The secondary response peaked faster, at day 5 versus 15, but was weaker.

Per germline, CDR1 SEHNR and CDR2 FQNEAQ (reference sequence). The CDR3 sequence is 15 residues long. V lost 3 bases and J 0 bases, leaving 10 bases between the germline ends. For TCR, cDNA came from 5'RACE template switching, which added a universal primer site and UMIs. TCRdb independently ran MiXCR on the 5' RACE reads; one entry per CDR3 protein. The table includes under 600,000 distinct CDR3 sequences, 21% detected once. A word on this clonotype: Its target is not known.

J is TRBJ2-3 and V is TRBV7-9; no clear D gene. The material was PBMCs, obtained 20 to 25 days after the first yellow fever vaccination. The clonotype originates from a man aged 18-30 years who received the YFV17D yellow fever vaccine. For the CDR3, the DNA is TGTGCCAGCAGCTTTCTGTCCGACAGCACAGATACGCAGTATTTT. It encodes CASSFLSDSTDTQYF.